This T cell receptor beta chain derives from a study of a mutant IDH1 vaccine in newly diagnosed glioma. Looking at the study overall: Investigators started vaccination 4-6 weeks after radiotherapy alone, or with temozolomide cycles. Week 35 was assigned to visit V12, and week 47 was assigned to visit V13. Before enrollment, the patients had been treated with radiotherapy alone, temozolomide alone, or both together. Most of them had received both.

The CDR3 consists of 13 residues. CDR1 and CDR2 (germline): LNHDA, SQIVND (reference sequence). Between the trimmed V and J ends, which lost 10 bases and 0 bases, there was a span of 10 bases. General study points: Apparently unrelated to pseudoprogression were changes in the top peripheral T cell clonotypes.

The table came from immunoSEQ multiplex PCR; TCRdb's copy has only in-frame clones and leaves some out. The sample consists of tens of thousands of clones, more than 75% of them appearing once. Documented time point: week 35, safety follow-up. Mutant IDH1 20-mer peptide, at 300 ug, made up each vaccine dose, with topical imiquimod. About this clone itself: Its specificity is not known.

This material consisted of PBMCs, taken from a glioma patient whose treatment included an IDH1 peptide vaccine. V gene TRBV19 combines with J gene TRBJ2-1; no clear D gene. The clonotype originates from a woman between 40 and 55 years old with glioma. The CDR3 DNA sequence: TGTGCCACTACGAGTAACTCCTACAATGAGCAGTTCTTC. Encoded protein: CATTSNSYNEQFF.